Below, 20 T cell receptor beta chains from the same sample are listed, as sequenced in a study of T cell responses to AZD1222 COVID-19 vaccine. Sequencing was performed with immunoSEQ multiplex PCR; in TCRdb, only in-frame clones are kept and a portion is missing. The sample has some 130,000 clones, more than 75% seen once; the top ten hold about a fifth. The sequencing used peripheral blood, collected on day 0 of AZD1222 vaccination. These receptors originate from an adult in good health.

The chain couples TRBV19 to TRBJ1-3; D unresolved. The CDR3 covers 16 residues. Trimming shortened V by 1 base and J by 2 bases, and 12 bases separated the two germline ends. Germline loops: CDR1 LNHDA, CDR2 SQIVND (reference sequence). CDR3 nucleotides: TGTGCCAGTAGTATAGTGGAGGGCAGCACTGGAAACACCATATATTTT. Amino acids: CASSIVEGSTGNTIYF.

Concerning this clone: The same CDR3 is also encoded by other DNA sequences in this sample. The chain combines TRBV28 with TRBJ1-1; D might be TRBD1 (5 bases). The length of the CDR3 is 14 residues. Deletions cut 1 base from V and 1 base from J, with 7 bases between. Germline values: CDR1 MDHEN, CDR2 SYDVKM. This CDR3 reads CASSLLRGNTEAFF. Here the CDR3 DNA reads TGTGCCAGCAGTTTATTGAGGGGGAACACTGAAGCTTTCTTT.

The chain couples TRBV19 to TRBJ2-1, with 11 nucleotides matching TRBD2. This CDR3 comprises 16 residues. Trimming at V came to 4 bases and at J to 7 bases, leaving 9 bases not matched to a gene. Germline CDR1 LNHDA, CDR2 SQIVND (reference sequence). CDR3 sequence: CASSRFSGGAVNEQFF. The CDR3 nucleotides read TGTGCCAGTAGTAGGTTTAGCGGGGGGGCCGTTAATGAGCAGTTCTTC.

CDR3 protein: CASSLGSTDGNEKLFF. For the CDR3, the DNA is TGTGCCAGCAGCTTAGGGTCCACTGACGGGAATGAAAAACTGTTTTTT. The chain links TRBV7-6 to TRBJ1-4; D not certain. This CDR3 is 16 amino acids long. Trimming stripped 1 base from V and 5 bases from J, with 14 bases between. The germline gives CDR1 SGHVS, CDR2 FNYEAQ.

This clone has just a few counts. Germline and junction disagree at one end, which may indicate a read error. The chain recombines TRBV7-2 with TRBJ1-1; a weak D match, TRBD1 (5 bases). The CDR3 has 12 residues. Germline lookup yields CDR1 SGHTA and CDR2 FQGNSA. The CDR3 nucleotides are TGTGCCAGCAGCTTAGCTCCCGCAGGGCAAATCTTT. It translates to CASSLAPAGQIF.

This chain joins TRBV28 and TRBJ2-7; D is unclear. Trimming took 5 bases from V and 4 from J, leaving 6 bases between them. Germline CDR1 MDHEN, CDR2 SYDVKM. The CDR3 has 11 residues. The CDR3, as DNA: TGTGCCAGCAGTAGAAGGTACGAGCAGTACTTC. This gives the protein CASSRRYEQYF.

V usage is TRBV19 and J usage is TRBJ2-1, with TRBD2 matching 12 bases. Per the germline V gene, CDR1 is LNHDA and CDR2 is SQIVND (reference sequence). This CDR3 region has 16 residues. Germline trimming cut 5 bases from V and 5 bases from J; bases unmatched to any gene: 7. The CDR3 DNA is TGTGCCAGTAGTTTACTAGCGGGGGGTATAGACAATGAGCAGTTCTTC. Amino acids: CASSLLAGGIDNEQFF.

The chain employs TRBV7-2 and TRBJ2-3; D perhaps matches TRBD2 (6 bases). Germline values: CDR1 SGHTA, CDR2 FQGNSA. V was clipped by 2 bases and J by 6 bases, with 12 bases between them. The CDR3 sequence is 14 residues long. The CDR3 bases are TGTGCCAGCAGCTTAATCGGGGGAATGGATACGCAGTATTTT. It encodes CASSLIGGMDTQYF.

This rearrangement joins TRBV5-8 to TRBJ2-2, with D unresolved. This CDR3 spans 15 amino acids. Germline CDR1 SGHTS, CDR2 YDEGEE. Trimming removed 5 bases at V and 1 base at J, with 12 bases between. CDR3 in DNA: TGTGCCAGCAGTCTGTCTGGGTGGAACACCGGGGAGCTGTTTTTT. Its translation is CASSLSGWNTGELFF.

The chain recombines TRBV5-1 with TRBJ2-5, with D perhaps TRBD1 (5 bases). From germline, CDR1 is SGHRS and CDR2 YFSETQ. Deletions cut 2 bases from V and 5 bases from J, with 13 bases between. CDR3 length: 14 amino acids. The CDR3 is CASSLMGPAETQYF. CDR3 in DNA: TGCGCCAGCAGCTTAATGGGGCCGGCGGAGACCCAGTACTTC.

The chain has TRBV13 and TRBJ2-5; no clear D gene. The CDR3 has 17 residues. Germline V gene data show CDR1 as PRHDT and CDR2 as FYEKMQ (reference sequence). Trimming shortened V by 2 bases and J by 1 base, and 17 bases separated the two germline ends. CDR3 nucleotide sequence: TGTGCCAGCAGCTTAAAGGGAAGGGCCTCACCCCAAGAGACCCAGTACTTC. Amino acid sequence: CASSLKGRASPQETQYF.

This clone has a handful of counts. This rearrangement joins TRBV6-2 or TRBV6-3 to TRBJ1-5, with D possibly TRBD1 on 5 matching bases. The ends were cut back, 6 bases at V and 10 bases at J, with 16 bases in the middle. From germline, CDR1 is MNHEY and CDR2 SVGEGT. The CDR3 sequence is 13 residues long. The CDR3 region is CASSLSRGGPQHF. DNA for the CDR3: TGTGCCAGCAGCCTTTCCCGGGGGGGACCCCAGCATTTT.

There are a few counts of this clone. The J gene is TRBJ2-7, the V gene TRBV18, with 12 bases that match TRBD2. With 5 bases clipped from V and 7 bases from J, the junction kept 9 bases outside the gene matches. The length of the CDR3 is 15 residues. Germline V gene data show CDR1 as KGHSH and CDR2 as LQKENI. The CDR3 loop reads CASSSTSGSRREQYF. DNA of the CDR3: TGTGCCAGCTCATCGACTAGCGGGAGCCGGAGAGAGCAGTACTTC.

The chain carries TRBV11-2 and TRBJ2-1, with D maybe TRBD2 (5 bases). Germline lookup yields CDR1 SGHAT and CDR2 FQNNGV. There are 13 residues in the CDR3. V lost 2 bases and J lost 6, with 8 bases in between. The CDR3 is CASSLTSRNEQFF. The DNA of the CDR3 is TGTGCCAGCAGCTTAACTAGTCGCAATGAGCAGTTCTTC.

V is TRBV18 and J is TRBJ2-1, with 9 positions matching TRBD2. CDR1 is KGHSH, CDR2 LQKENI, per germline. This CDR3 contains 18 residues. The J segment lost 2 bases and the V segment lost 3 bases, leaving 11 bases of the junction unmatched. This CDR3 is CASSPPGGGARTYNEQFF. In DNA form, the CDR3 reads TGTGCCAGCTCACCCCCCGGCGGGGGGGCAAGAACCTACAATGAGCAGTTCTTC.

The CDR3 sequence: CATSAGQETQYF. For the CDR3, the DNA is TGTGCCACCAGTGCGGGACAAGAGACCCAGTACTTC. The J gene is TRBJ2-5, the V gene TRBV24-1, with D possibly being TRBD2 (5 bases). Germline CDR1 and CDR2: KGHDR and SFDVKD. V lost 5 bases and J lost 2, with 5 bases in between. This CDR3 has 12 amino acids.

The rearrangement uses TRBV12-5 and TRBJ2-3; perhaps TRBD2 as D (5 bases). The ends were cut back, 5 bases at V and 0 bases at J, with 9 bases in the middle. There are 14 residues in the CDR3. CDR1 LGHNT and CDR2 FRNRAP come from the germline V gene. The CDR3 spells CASGPGLSTDTQYF. The CDR3 bases are TGTGCTAGTGGTCCGGGATTGAGCACAGATACGCAGTATTTT. The whole variable domain, filled in from reference TRBV12-5 and TRBJ2-3, reads DARVTQTPRHKVTEMGQEVTMRCQPILGHNTVFWYRQTMMQGLELLAYFRNRAPLDDSGMPKDRFSAEMPDATLATLKIQPSEPRDSAVYFCASGPGLSTDTQYFGPGTRLTVL.

The V and J genes are TRBV28 and TRBJ1-2; D remains unclear. Trimming took 9 bases from V and 7 from J, leaving 15 bases between them. Germline V CDR1 and CDR2: MDHEN, SYDVKM. This CDR3 contains 12 residues. The chain's CDR3 is CASSGFKGGYTF. CDR3 sequence (DNA): TGTGCCAGTTCGGGCTTCAAGGGTGGCTACACCTTC.

The V and J genes are TRBV29-1 and TRBJ2-5; 16 nucleotides agree with TRBD2. The CDR3 is 18 residues long. V shed 4 bases and J 5 bases; nucleotides not matched to a gene: 13. The germline CDR1 and CDR2 sequences are SQVTM and ANQGSEA. This chain's CDR3 is CSVGQAGLAGGQRETQYF. CDR3 DNA: TGCAGCGTTGGGCAAGCGGGACTAGCGGGGGGGCAGAGGGAGACCCAGTACTTC.

This clone was seen a few times. The J gene is TRBJ2-7, the V gene TRBV6-1, with D unclear. V was shortened by 1 base and J by 6 bases, with 7 bases between the two germline ends. The CDR3 sequence is 12 residues long. Germline V lookup: CDR1 MNHNS, CDR2 SASEGT. CDR3 protein: CASSEDLGEQYF. CDR3 sequence (DNA): TGTGCCAGCAGTGAAGACTTGGGCGAGCAGTACTTC.